The 7 T cell receptor beta chains reported below all come from one sample, sequenced in a study of Ad26.COV2.S vaccination and SARS-CoV-2 variants. Produced via immunoSEQ multiplex PCR; TCRdb's table is partial and in-frame only. The sample has about 680,000 clones, 89% seen once. As to treatment: roughly 18 received Ad26.COV2.S at low or high dose, single or two shots; about 5 received placebo; per-sample allocation not given. Vaccine and placebo recipients were sampled on day 63 after the first injection. The sequences come from peripheral blood, collected in a trial of Ad26.COV2.S vaccine versus placebo. The origin of the receptors is a person aged 18-65 years who received the Ad26.COV2.S COVID-19 vaccine or a placebo.

The chain uses TRBV7-8 and TRBJ2-1, with D uncertain. Germline lookup yields CDR1 SGHVS and CDR2 FQNEAQ. The CDR3 runs 15 residues. V was trimmed by 5 bases and J by 6 bases, leaving 17 bases between them. For the CDR3, the DNA is TGTGCCAGCAGCGCCGACCGGATAGGGATCAATGAGCAGTTCTTC. As protein: CASSADRIGINEQFF.

V and J are TRBV30 and TRBJ1-4; D unclear. Germline CDR1 and CDR2: GTSNPN and SVGIG (reference sequence). This CDR3 is 15 amino acids long. Trimming left V 2 bases short and J 1 base short, with 11 bases between. CDR3 region: CAWSMGFGTNEKLFF. For the CDR3, the DNA is TGTGCCTGGAGTATGGGGTTTGGAACTAATGAAAAACTGTTTTTT.

This clone came up once. The rearrangement links TRBV24-1 to TRBJ1-5; no reliable D call. Trimming shortened V by 10 bases and J by 3 bases, and 9 bases separated the two germline ends. The CDR3 has 12 residues. Germline V CDR1 and CDR2: KGHDR, SFDVKD. This chain's CDR3 is CATRRFNQPQHF. DNA for the CDR3: TGTGCCACTCGACGGTTCAATCAGCCCCAGCATTTT.

The count of this clone is one. The rearrangement links TRBV30 to TRBJ2-2, with 8 bases identical to TRBD1. J gave up 1 base and V 8 bases, and 12 bases lay outside the gene matches. The CDR3 is made up of 16 amino acids. Germline CDR1 is GTSNPN and CDR2 is SVGIG (reference sequence). CDR3 region: CARSSRDRWNTGELFF. In DNA, the CDR3 is TGTGCCAGATCTTCCCGGGACAGGTGGAACACCGGGGAGCTGTTTTTT.

The V gene is TRBV5-6, the J gene TRBJ1-6; D is possibly TRBD1 (5 bases). Trimming cost V 4 bases and J 6 bases, with 14 bases left between them. The V gene's germline CDR1 is SGHDT and CDR2 YYEEEE. This CDR3 has 15 residues. DNA for the CDR3: TGTGCCAGCAGCGCTGTGGGGGTAGGTAATTCACCCCTCCACTTT. This codes for CASSAVGVGNSPLHF.

This clone appeared a few times. The V gene is TRBV27, the J gene TRBJ2-2; no reliable D call. Germline CDR1 is MNHEY and CDR2 is SMNVEV (reference sequence). The CDR3 has 14 residues. The V gene lost 8 bases and the J gene lost 2 bases, with 12 bases spanning the gap. The CDR3 DNA sequence: TGTGCCAGCCTCCAGACTTATAACACCGGGGAGCTGTTTTTT. This sequence encodes CASLQTYNTGELFF.

This chain connects TRBV25-1 to TRBJ2-7; no reliable D call. Between the trimmed V and J ends, which lost 3 bases and 0 bases, there was a span of 6 bases. The germline CDR1 and CDR2 sequences are MGHDK and SYGVNS. The CDR3 has 13 amino acids. Here the CDR3 reads CASSEGNSYEQYF. The CDR3 DNA is TGTGCCAGCAGTGAGGGCAACTCCTACGAGCAGTACTTC.